This T cell receptor beta chain was captured by sequencing in a study of tumor and adjacent non-tumor tissue in lung cancer (dated by TCRdb to between 2017 and 2018). Regarding the study in general: The cohort included eleven to twelve adenocarcinoma, a couple of squamous cell carcinoma and 1 small cell lung cancer patients. Sequencing generated a total of 130,000,000 or so productive TCRbeta reads, averaging approximately 4 million reads per sample. Around 30 paired specimens, one tumor and one normal lung sample per patient, were profiled by TCRbeta CDR3 sequencing. Bulk TCRbeta repertoires were compared between lung tumor tissue and matched distant non-tumor lung tissue obtained from about 16 lung cancer patients. The approximately 15 enrolled patients, of whom some ten were men and 5 were women, were aged 31 to 76 years and were diagnosed with TNM stage I to III disease.

Results and caveats for the whole study, not just this receptor: Tumor tissue showed significantly higher TCR diversity (inverse Simpson) than normal lung tissue, at 431.37 vs 166.20 (P = 0.0075, Mann-Whitney U test). The top 100 clones made up a significantly larger cumulative share of the repertoire in normal lung than in tumor tissue. TCR diversity was significantly higher in younger patients, and greater tumor TCR diversity was associated with shorter overall survival and shorter disease-free survival. Peripheral blood was not sequenced, so blood TCRbeta repertoires were not examined in the lung cancer patients of the study. Only roughly 16 patients were in the cohort, and the authors stated that larger samples and more detailed clinical data are needed. The sequencing platform is not named in the methods, and unique molecular identifiers are not mentioned.

The CDR3 sequence holds 15 residues, the cysteine and phenylalanine included. Just CDR3 DNA is preserved here, 45 bases in frame from base 1. As encoded in the germline V gene, CDR1 is SGHRS while CDR2 is YFSETQ. The germline V and J ends show losses of 1 base and 6 bases respectively, and no gene match explains 6 bases of the junction. This clonotype showed up just a few times. Its antigen remains unidentified. One base away there is no much larger clone; base qualities are not given. RNA was extracted from bulk unsorted tissue and checked for quality with a NanoDrop ND-1000 and an Agilent 2100. Newly diagnosed lung cancer patients without prior chemotherapy who had been admitted for thoracic surgery in China between August and November 2014 were enrolled as donors. Patients who had received previous radiotherapy or chemotherapy, or who had another concurrent cancer, were excluded from the study. Surgical tissue pieces of about 1-2 cm3 were preserved in RNAlater solution and were kept at -80 degrees C until use.

Libraries were prepared through multiplex PCR. TCRdb names Illumina HiSeq 2500 as the instrument used. TCRbeta libraries were constructed through three rounds of nested PCR with primers (Table S4) according to protocols adapted from ARM-PCR. Before sequencing, PCR products of 200-500 bp were cut from the gel and purified using the QIAquick gel extraction kit. Concerning the study's data processing: Reads were cleaned using Trimmomatic, were merged into complete CDR3 sequences using FLASH, and were assigned to V(D)J germline segments using MiTCR. Clonal diversity was computed as the inverse Simpson's index with VDJtools. In-frame sequences lacking a premature stop codon were counted as productive reads. TCRdb trimmed public reads at Q25 via fastp, called clones via MiXCR and kept in-frame beta chains. Rows are combined by CDR3 protein, so each entry shows the most common genes and DNA. TCRdb, not the authors, supplied the V and J calls. The sample has approximately 79,000 distinct CDR3 sequences on record, approximately 77% of them singletons. The ten largest clones represent approximately 9% of the sample.

The sequence came from a woman in her forties with non-small cell lung cancer. The chain links TRBV5-1 with TRBJ2-2; 7 of the junction bases match TRBD1. Sequenced input: lung tumor tissue. The CDR3 protein: CASSLWSGGAGELFF. The DNA is TGCGCCAGCAGCTTGTGGTCAGGGGGTGCCGGGGAGCTGTTTTTT.